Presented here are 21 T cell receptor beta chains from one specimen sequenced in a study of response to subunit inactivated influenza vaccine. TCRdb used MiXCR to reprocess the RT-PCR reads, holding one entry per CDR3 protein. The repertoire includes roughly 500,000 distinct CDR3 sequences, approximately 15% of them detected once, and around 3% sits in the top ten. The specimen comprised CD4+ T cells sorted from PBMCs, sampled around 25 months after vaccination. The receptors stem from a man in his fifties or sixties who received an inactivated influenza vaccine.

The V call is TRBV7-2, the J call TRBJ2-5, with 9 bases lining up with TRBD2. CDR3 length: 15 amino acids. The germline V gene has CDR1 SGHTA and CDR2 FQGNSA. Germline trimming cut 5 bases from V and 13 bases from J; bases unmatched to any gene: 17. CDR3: CASSAYAFLPSGMYF. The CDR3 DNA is TGTGCCAGCAGCGCATACGCCTTCCTACCTAGCGGGATGTACTTC.

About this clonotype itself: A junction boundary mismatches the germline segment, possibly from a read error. The chain's CDR3 is CSARGRAGGPRYSTDTLYF. DNA of the CDR3: TGCAGTGCTAGAGGACGAGCGGGAGGGCCGAGATATAGCACAGATACGCTGTATTTT. V usage is TRBV20-1 and J usage is TRBJ2-3; 10 bases agree with TRBD2. Germline lookup yields CDR1 DFQATT and CDR2 SNEGSKA (reference sequence). This CDR3 is built from 19 residues.

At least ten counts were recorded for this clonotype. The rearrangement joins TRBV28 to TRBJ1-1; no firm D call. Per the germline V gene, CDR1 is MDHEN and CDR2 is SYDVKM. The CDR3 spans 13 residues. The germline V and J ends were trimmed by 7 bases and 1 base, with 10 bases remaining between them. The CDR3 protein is CASTIPPNTEAFF. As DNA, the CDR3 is TGTGCCAGCACCATCCCCCCGAACACTGAAGCTTTCTTT.

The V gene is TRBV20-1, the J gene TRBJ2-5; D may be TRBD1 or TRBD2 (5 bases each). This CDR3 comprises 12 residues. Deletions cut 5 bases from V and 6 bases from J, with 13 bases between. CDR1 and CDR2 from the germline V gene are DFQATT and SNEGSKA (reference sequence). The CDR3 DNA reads TGCAGTGCTGCCCAAGGGGAGAAGACCCAGTACTTC. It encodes CSAAQGEKTQYF.

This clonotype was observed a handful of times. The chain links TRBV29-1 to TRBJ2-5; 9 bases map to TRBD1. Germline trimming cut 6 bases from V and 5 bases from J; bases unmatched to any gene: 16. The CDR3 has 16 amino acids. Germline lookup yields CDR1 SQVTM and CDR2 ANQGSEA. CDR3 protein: CSVKGGRTGVRETQYF. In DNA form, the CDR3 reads TGCAGCGTGAAAGGCGGACGGACAGGGGTTCGGGAGACCCAGTACTTC.

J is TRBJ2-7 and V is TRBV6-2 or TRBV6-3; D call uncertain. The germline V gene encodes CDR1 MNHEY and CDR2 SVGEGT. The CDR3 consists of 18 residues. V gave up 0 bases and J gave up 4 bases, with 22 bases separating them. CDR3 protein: CASSYSVGRRTTKYEQYF. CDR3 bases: TGTGCCAGCAGTTACTCCGTCGGGCGAAGGACCACAAAATACGAGCAGTACTTC.

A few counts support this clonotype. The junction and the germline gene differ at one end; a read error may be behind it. CDR3 residues: CASREGVSSYNEQFF. CDR3 nucleotides: TGTGCCAGCAGGGAAGGGGTTTCCTCCTACAATGAGCAGTTCTTC. The rearrangement links TRBV2 to TRBJ2-1; a weak D match, TRBD1 (5 bases). Germline CDR1 and CDR2: SNHLY and FYNNEI. This CDR3 region has 15 residues.

The DNA for the CDR3 is TGCGCCAGCGGTCGTGGGGGTAAAGACACCGGGGAGCTGTTTTTT. Translating it yields CASGRGGKDTGELFF. The chain uses TRBV5-1 and TRBJ2-2; D is perhaps TRBD1 or TRBD2 (5 bases each). With 7 bases removed from V and 3 bases from J, the gap between germline ends came to 16 bases. CDR1 is SGHRS, CDR2 YFSETQ, per germline. The CDR3 is made up of 15 amino acids.

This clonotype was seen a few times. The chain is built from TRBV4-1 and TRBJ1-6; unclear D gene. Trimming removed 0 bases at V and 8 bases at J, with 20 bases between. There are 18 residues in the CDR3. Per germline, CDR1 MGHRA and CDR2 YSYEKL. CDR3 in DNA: TGCGCCAGCAGCCAAGATCCTAGCGGATTGACCGTATATTCACCCCTCCACTTT. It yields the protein CASSQDPSGLTVYSPLHF.

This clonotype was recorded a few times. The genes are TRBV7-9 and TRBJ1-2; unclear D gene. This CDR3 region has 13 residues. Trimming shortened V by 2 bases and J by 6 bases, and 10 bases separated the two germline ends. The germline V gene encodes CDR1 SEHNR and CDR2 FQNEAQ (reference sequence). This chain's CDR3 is CASSLRESDGYTF. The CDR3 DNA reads TGTGCCAGCAGCTTACGGGAAAGCGATGGCTACACCTTC.

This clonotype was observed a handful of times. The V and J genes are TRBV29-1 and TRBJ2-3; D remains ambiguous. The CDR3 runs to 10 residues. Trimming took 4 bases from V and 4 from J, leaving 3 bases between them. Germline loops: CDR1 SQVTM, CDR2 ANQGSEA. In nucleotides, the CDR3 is TGCAGCGTTGGCTCAGATACGCAGTATTTT. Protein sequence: CSVGSDTQYF.

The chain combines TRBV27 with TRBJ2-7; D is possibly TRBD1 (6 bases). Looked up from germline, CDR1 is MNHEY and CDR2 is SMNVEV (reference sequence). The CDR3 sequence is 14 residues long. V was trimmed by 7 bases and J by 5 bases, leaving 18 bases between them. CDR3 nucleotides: TGTGCCAGCACCGATTTTCAGGGGCCCCACGAGCAGTACTTC. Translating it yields CASTDFQGPHEQYF.

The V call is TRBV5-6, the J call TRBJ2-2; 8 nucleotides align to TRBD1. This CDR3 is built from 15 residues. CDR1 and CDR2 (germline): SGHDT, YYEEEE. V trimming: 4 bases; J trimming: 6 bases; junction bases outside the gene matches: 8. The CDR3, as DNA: TGTGCCAGCAGCGGACAGGGAGGTGTCCCCGGGGAGCTGTTTTTT. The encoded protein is CASSGQGGVPGELFF.

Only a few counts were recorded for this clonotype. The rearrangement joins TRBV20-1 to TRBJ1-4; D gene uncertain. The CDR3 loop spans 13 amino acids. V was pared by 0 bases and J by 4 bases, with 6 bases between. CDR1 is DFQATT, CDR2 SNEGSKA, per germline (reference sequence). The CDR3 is CSAREGSNEKLFF. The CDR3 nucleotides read TGCAGTGCTAGAGAGGGGAGTAATGAAAAACTGTTTTTT.

CDR3 coding DNA: TGCGCCAGCAGCCAATATGATGGCCCAAAACACAATGAGCAGTTCTTC. Translating it yields CASSQYDGPKHNEQFF. The chain uses TRBV4-3 and TRBJ2-1; D is unresolved. V lost 2 bases to trimming and J lost 5 bases, with 16 bases between them. CDR1 and CDR2 from the germline V gene are LGHNA and YSLEER. The CDR3 consists of 16 residues.

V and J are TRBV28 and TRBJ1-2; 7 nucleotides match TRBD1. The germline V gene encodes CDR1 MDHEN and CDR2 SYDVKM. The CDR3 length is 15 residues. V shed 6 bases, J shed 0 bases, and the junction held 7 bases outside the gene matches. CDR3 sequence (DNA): TGTGCCAGCAGCGTCCAGGGGGGTTCTAACTATGGCTACACCTTC. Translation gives CASSVQGGSNYGYTF.

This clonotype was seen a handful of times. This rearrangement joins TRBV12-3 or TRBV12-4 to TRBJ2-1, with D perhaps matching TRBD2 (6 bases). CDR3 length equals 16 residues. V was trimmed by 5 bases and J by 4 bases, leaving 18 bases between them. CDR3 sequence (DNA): TGTGCCAGCAGTGCCTCTCCGGGGGTAGCGTACAATGAGCAGTTCTTC. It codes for CASSASPGVAYNEQFF.

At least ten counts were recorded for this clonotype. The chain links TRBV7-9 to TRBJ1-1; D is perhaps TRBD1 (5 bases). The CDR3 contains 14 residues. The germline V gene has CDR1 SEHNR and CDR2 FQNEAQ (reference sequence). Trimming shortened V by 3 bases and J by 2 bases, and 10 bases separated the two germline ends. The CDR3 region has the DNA TGTGCCAGCAGCTTGGGGCCGGGTAACACTGAAGCTTTCTTT. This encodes CASSLGPGNTEAFF.

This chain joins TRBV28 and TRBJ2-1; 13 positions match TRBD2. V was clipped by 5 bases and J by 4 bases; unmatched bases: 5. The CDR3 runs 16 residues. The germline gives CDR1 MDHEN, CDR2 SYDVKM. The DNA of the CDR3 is TGTGCCAGCAGTCATACTAGCGGGAGGGGTTACAATGAGCAGTTCTTC. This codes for CASSHTSGRGYNEQFF.

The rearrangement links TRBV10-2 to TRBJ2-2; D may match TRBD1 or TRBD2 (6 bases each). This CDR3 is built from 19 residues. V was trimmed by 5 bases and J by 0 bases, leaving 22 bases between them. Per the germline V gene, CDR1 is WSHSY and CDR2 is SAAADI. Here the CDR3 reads CASSSIPGSGAANTGELFF. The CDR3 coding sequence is TGCGCCAGCAGTAGTATTCCAGGGTCGGGGGCCGCGAACACCGGGGAGCTGTTTTTT.

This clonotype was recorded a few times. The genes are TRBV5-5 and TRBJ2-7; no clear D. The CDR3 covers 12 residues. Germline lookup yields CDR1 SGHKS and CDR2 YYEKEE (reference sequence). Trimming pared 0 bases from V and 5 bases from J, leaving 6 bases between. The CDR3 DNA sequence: TGTGCCAGCAGCTTGGAGGGCCACGAGCAGTACTTC. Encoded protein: CASSLEGHEQYF.